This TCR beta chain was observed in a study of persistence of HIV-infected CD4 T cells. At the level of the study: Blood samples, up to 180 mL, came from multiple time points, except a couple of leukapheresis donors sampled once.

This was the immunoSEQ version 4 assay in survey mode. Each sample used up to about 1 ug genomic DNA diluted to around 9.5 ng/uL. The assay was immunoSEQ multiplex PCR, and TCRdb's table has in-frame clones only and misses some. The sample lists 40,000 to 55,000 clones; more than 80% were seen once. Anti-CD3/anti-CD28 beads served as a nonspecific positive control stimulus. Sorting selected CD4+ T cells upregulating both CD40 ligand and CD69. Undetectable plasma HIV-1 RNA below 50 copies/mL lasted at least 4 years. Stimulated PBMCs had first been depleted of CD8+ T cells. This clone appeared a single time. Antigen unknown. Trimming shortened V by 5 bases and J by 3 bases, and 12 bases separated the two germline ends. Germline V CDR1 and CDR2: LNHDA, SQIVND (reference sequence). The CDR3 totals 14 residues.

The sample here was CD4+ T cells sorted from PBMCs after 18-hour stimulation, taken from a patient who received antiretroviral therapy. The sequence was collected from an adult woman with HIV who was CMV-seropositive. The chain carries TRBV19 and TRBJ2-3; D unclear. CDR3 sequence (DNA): TGTGCCAGTAGTGGGTCGGGCCTGACAGATACGCAGTATTTT. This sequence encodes CASSGSGLTDTQYF.